Detailed here is one T cell receptor beta chain. Original data processing: Scientists estimated how many nucleated cells there were by amplifying reference gene primers. Sequencing was performed with immunoSEQ multiplex PCR; in TCRdb, only in-frame clones are kept and a portion is missing. D and trimming were read from the DNA, whereas the V and J calls and clone size are those reported in that table. The sample lists a few hundred thousand clones, about four fifths occurring once. This CDR3 is built from 16 residues. This sample was taken from a study of blood T cell repertoires in COVID-19. Background on the study: From the United States, Italy and Spain came samples of acute and convalescent COVID-19. The cDNA or gDNA used as material had been derived from T cells, B-cell-depleted T cells, or PBMCs.

The sequence was collected from a man of 80 years or more with acute or convalescent COVID-19. V usage is TRBV21-1 and J usage is TRBJ2-1; TRBD1, as called in the table, went unchecked against the DNA. TRBV21-1 is a pseudogene. The sequenced sample was peripheral blood. The CDR3 DNA reads as TGTGCCAGCAGCTCTAGGGACAGGGCAGAATACAATGAGCAGTTCTTC. Protein: CASSSRDRAEYNEQFF.